This is a list of T cell receptor beta chains from one sample in a study of radiotherapy plus CTLA-4 blockade in lung cancer. Profiled with immunoSEQ multiplex PCR; TCRdb holds only in-frame clones, not every one. In the table there are 70,000 to 95,000 clones, approximately 82% of which are singletons. This specimen was peripheral blood, taken from a patient treated with radiotherapy plus ipilimumab. These receptors were taken from a human donor with non-small cell lung cancer that progressed on radiotherapy plus ipilimumab. Both conserved end residues are trimmed from each CDR3. The order of the fields is D gene, V gene, J gene, CDR3 protein. A D gene is named only where the DNA matches it firmly.

>-|TRBV7-9|TRBJ1-3
ASSFDQASGNTIY
>TRBD2|TRBV5-1|TRBJ2-3
ASSLGAGGTDTQY
>-|TRBV29-1|TRBJ2-7
SASGDHVYEQY
>-|TRBV9|TRBJ2-2
ASRPYDTNTGELF
>-|TRBV7-2|TRBJ1-2
ASSPQGTGGYT
>-|TRBV4-3|TRBJ2-7
ASSQEMGSSYEQY
>-|TRBV5-1|TRBJ2-3
ASSLGEGATQY
>-|TRBV4-2|TRBJ1-1
ASSQGGAGNTEAF
>TRBD2|TRBV12-5|TRBJ2-7
ASATSGSSYEQY
>TRBD2|TRBV28|TRBJ2-1
ASSLWLAGGKYGEQF
>-|TRBV18|TRBJ1-1
ASSPISDTEAF
>TRBD1|TRBV4-3|TRBJ2-3
ASSQEGTGGYFTDTQY
>-|TRBV6-6|TRBJ2-4
ASSYSGGLAKNIQY
>TRBD2|TRBV5-1|TRBJ2-3
ASSWGGRSTDTQY
>-|TRBV18|TRBJ2-4
ASSPGQIKNIQY
>-|TRBV28|TRBJ1-2
ASSPQRTVLEGYT
>-|TRBV5-1|TRBJ2-5
ASSFQETQY
>-|TRBV29-1|TRBJ2-3
SVEVLDTQY
>-|TRBV30|TRBJ1-4
AWSVLGTTNEKLF
>-|TRBV28|TRBJ1-3
ASSSGTVGNTIY
>-|TRBV7-2|TRBJ2-1
ASSLSTLANSYNEQF
>TRBD2|TRBV14|TRBJ2-1
ASSQVTSGVKF
>-|TRBV2|TRBJ2-6
ASRDSSGANVLT
>TRBD2|TRBV4-3|TRBJ2-3
ASSQDSGGAGRDTQY